These T cell receptor beta chains were read from a single sample in a study of shared clonotypes between healthy human individuals. Using immunoSEQ multiplex PCR, the repertoire was profiled, and TCRdb retains in-frame clones only, with some absent. The sample holds about 2 million clones, 85% to 95% seen once. Material for sequencing was naive CD4+ T cells sorted from blood. Every receptor here comes from a young man in good health. Both conserved end residues are part of each CDR3. D genes are given only for firm matches. Some rows mark clone size as missing; the rest say once, few, many or name a class of expanded clone.

v_call,clone_size,j_call,d_call,cdr3_aa,cdr3_nt
TRBV5-1,-,TRBJ1-3,-,CASSLDRASGNTIYF,TGCGCCAGCAGCTTGGACAGGGCCTCTGGAAACACCATATATTTT
TRBV6-5,once,TRBJ2-3,-,CASSSGGIAQYF,TGTGCCAGCAGTTCTGGGGGAATTGCGCAGTATTTT
TRBV6-1,-,TRBJ1-1,-,CASSASNLNTEAFF,TGTGCCAGCAGTGCTTCGAATCTTAACACTGAAGCTTTCTTT
TRBV5-6,-,TRBJ2-5,-,CASSPRVGVKETQYF,TGTGCCAGCAGCCCGCGAGTAGGGGTAAAAGAGACCCAGTACTTC
TRBV7-9,-,TRBJ2-5,-,CASSPGRGETQYF,TGTGCCAGCAGCCCGGGGAGGGGGGAGACCCAGTACTTC
TRBV19,-,TRBJ1-1,-,CASSIDPRDSRGPNTEAFF,TGTGCCAGTAGTATAGACCCCAGGGATAGTAGAGGCCCGAACACTGAAGCTTTCTTT
TRBV6-5,-,TRBJ2-7,-,CASSYSGGIVPQYF,TGTGCCAGCAGTTACTCAGGGGGTATAGTCCCGCAGTACTTC
TRBV28,-,TRBJ2-1,TRBD1,CASSSQGAGEQFF,TGTGCCAGCAGTTCCCAGGGGGCAGGTGAGCAGTTCTTC
TRBV30,few,TRBJ1-1,TRBD1,CAWSVSPGGSTEAFF,TGTGCCTGGAGTGTAAGTCCAGGGGGTAGCACTGAAGCTTTCTTT
TRBV5-6,-,TRBJ2-5,-,CASSPFGRPWETQYF,TGTGCCAGCAGCCCTTTTGGGAGGCCGTGGGAGACCCAGTACTTC
TRBV5-6,-,TRBJ1-2,-,CASSLPGDWHGYTF,TGTGCCAGCAGCTTGCCGGGGGACTGGCATGGCTACACCTTC
TRBV29-1,-,TRBJ2-7,-,CSVEERQRSSYEQYF,TGCAGCGTTGAAGAACGACAGAGAAGCTCCTACGAGCAGTACTTC
TRBV4-3,-,TRBJ1-3,TRBD1,CASSRRDSQSGNTIYF,TGCGCCAGCAGCCGACGGGACAGCCAATCTGGAAACACCATATATTTT
TRBV25-1,-,TRBJ2-7,-,CASSESGSRVYEQYF,TGTGCCAGCAGTGAATCAGGAAGCAGGGTCTACGAGCAGTACTTC
TRBV2,once,TRBJ1-1,TRBD1,CASSLTGQAFF,TGTGCCAGCAGTTTGACAGGGCAAGCTTTCTTT
TRBV6-1,-,TRBJ1-1,-,CASSEDWRGMNTEAFF,TGTGCCAGCAGTGAAGATTGGAGGGGTATGAACACTGAAGCTTTCTTT
TRBV2,-,TRBJ1-1,-,CASSRTEEAFF,TGTGCCAGCAGTAGGACAGAAGAAGCTTTCTTT
TRBV2,-,TRBJ2-1,-,CASSEPQAYNEQFF,TGTGCCAGCAGTGAACCCCAAGCCTACAATGAGCAGTTCTTC
TRBV27,-,TRBJ2-7,-,CASSLFRPQGSYEQYF,TGTGCCAGCAGTTTGTTTCGGCCCCAGGGTTCCTACGAGCAGTACTTC
TRBV7-8,-,TRBJ2-1,-,CASSQMVYNEQFF,TGTGCCAGCAGCCAGATGGTATACAATGAGCAGTTCTTC
TRBV12-5,-,TRBJ2-7,-,CASDTGRTTYEQYF,TGTGCTAGTGATACGGGACGGACCACCTACGAGCAGTACTTC
TRBV7-3,once,TRBJ2-3,TRBD2,CASSLTFERGSTDTQYF,TGTGCCAGCAGCTTAACGTTTGAGCGGGGGAGTACAGATACGCAGTATTTT
TRBV5-1,-,TRBJ1-1,TRBD1,CASSSRTGFMNTEAFF,TGCGCCAGCAGCTCTAGGACAGGATTTATGAACACTGAAGCTTTCTTT
TRBV6-5,-,TRBJ2-1,-,CASSTPNEQFF,TGTGCCAGCAGTACCCCCAATGAGCAGTTCTTC
TRBV7-8,-,TRBJ2-1,TRBD2,CASSPARLADNNEQFF,TGTGCCAGCAGCCCCGCAAGACTAGCGGATAACAATGAGCAGTTCTTC
TRBV15,-,TRBJ1-6,-,CATSTADSPLHF,TGTGCCACCAGCACCGCCGATTCACCCCTCCACTTT
TRBV7-8,-,TRBJ2-7,TRBD2,CASRFLAGASYEQYF,TGTGCCAGCAGGTTTCTAGCGGGAGCCTCCTACGAGCAGTACTTC
TRBV27,-,TRBJ2-1,-,CAAGDRRGNEQFF,TGTGCCGCCGGCGACAGAAGGGGGAATGAGCAGTTCTTC
TRBV5-6,-,TRBJ2-1,-,CASSLSGRSSYNEQFF,TGTGCCAGCAGCTTGTCCGGTCGAAGCTCCTACAATGAGCAGTTCTTC
TRBV6-6,-,TRBJ2-7,-,CASSRLGNEQYF,TGTGCCAGCAGTAGGTTGGGTAACGAGCAGTACTTC
TRBV9,-,TRBJ2-7,TRBD1,CASSGPDRALYEQYF,TGTGCCAGCAGCGGGCCGGACAGGGCTCTTTACGAGCAGTACTTC
TRBV2,-,TRBJ2-2,-,CASSEGGTNTGELFF,TGTGCCAGCAGCGAGGGGGGAACGAACACCGGGGAGCTGTTTTTT
TRBV5-4,-,TRBJ2-3,-,CASSSMTTFTDTQYF,TGTGCCAGCAGCTCCATGACCACTTTCACAGATACGCAGTATTTT
TRBV19,-,TRBJ1-6,-,CASSIDKNSPLHF,TGTGCCAGTAGTATAGACAAAAATTCACCCCTCCACTTT
TRBV5-4,-,TRBJ2-3,-,CASSSAQPGSITDTQYF,TGTGCCAGCAGCTCAGCCCAACCGGGATCCATCACAGATACGCAGTATTTT
TRBV10-3,-,TRBJ2-7,TRBD1,CAISESTGTTYEQYF,TGTGCCATCAGTGAGTCGACAGGGACCACCTACGAGCAGTACTTC